These T cell receptor beta chains were read from a single sample in a study of shared clonotypes between healthy human individuals. TCRdb keeps only in-frame clones here, not all; method: immunoSEQ multiplex PCR. Among 2 million to 2.5 million clones listed, 90% to 96% were seen once. The sample taken for sequencing was naive CD4+ T cells sorted from blood. The receptors were sampled from a man between 18 and 35 years old in good health. CDR3s include the opening cysteine and the closing phenylalanine or tryptophan. A D gene is named only where the DNA matches it firmly. The size entry is marked missing in some rows and otherwise reads once, few, many or a size class.

j_call | v_call | clone_size | cdr3_length | d_call | cdr3_aa | cdr3_nt
TRBJ2-7 | TRBV29-1 | once | 13 | TRBD1 | CSVRQGGAYEQYF | TGCAGCGTTAGACAGGGGGGGGCCTACGAGCAGTACTTC
TRBJ2-5 | TRBV9 | NA | 13 | NA | CASSDFGEKTQYF | TGTGCCAGCAGCGATTTCGGAGAAAAGACCCAGTACTTC
TRBJ2-2 | TRBV9 | NA | 15 | NA | CASSAGYPQPGELFF | TGTGCCAGCAGCGCGGGATACCCCCAGCCCGGGGAGCTGTTTTTT
TRBJ2-3 | TRBV7-2 | NA | 14 | NA | CASSLPTLRDTQYF | TGTGCCAGCAGCCTACCGACCTTAAGAGATACGCAGTATTTT
TRBJ2-4 | TRBV19 | NA | 15 | NA | CASSVGPGYQNIQYF | TGTGCCAGTAGTGTGGGCCCTGGATACCAAAACATTCAGTACTTC
TRBJ1-6 | TRBV4-1 | NA | 17 | NA | CASSLTETSSYNSPLHF | TGCGCCAGCAGCCTGACAGAGACCAGCTCCTATAATTCACCCCTCCACTTT
TRBJ1-2 | TRBV28 | NA | 15 | TRBD1 | CASSPPGQGSGDYTF | TGTGCCAGCAGCCCTCCGGGACAGGGATCAGGGGACTACACCTTC
TRBJ2-5 | TRBV30 | NA | 14 | NA | CAWSFWGQQETQYF | TGTGCCTGGAGTTTCTGGGGGCAGCAAGAGACCCAGTACTTC
TRBJ2-1 | TRBV5-1 | NA | 15 | TRBD2 | CASSPTSGSLNEQFF | TGCGCCAGCAGCCCCACTAGCGGGAGTCTGAATGAGCAGTTCTTC
TRBJ2-7 | TRBV7-9 | NA | 13 | NA | CASSARQDYEQYF | TGTGCCAGCAGCGCTCGACAGGACTACGAGCAGTACTTC
TRBJ2-7 | TRBV6-6 | NA | 14 | TRBD1 | CASSPGQGLYEQYF | TGTGCCAGCAGCCCGGGACAGGGACTCTACGAGCAGTACTTC
TRBJ1-3 | TRBV5-6 | NA | 13 | NA | CASSSQGVDTIYF | TGTGCCAGCAGCTCTCAGGGAGTGGACACCATATATTTT
TRBJ2-1 | TRBV6-6 | NA | 13 | NA | CASKESSYNEQFF | TGTGCCAGCAAAGAAAGCTCCTACAATGAGCAGTTCTTC
TRBJ2-2 | TRBV5-1 | NA | 15 | NA | CASQRMETNTGELFF | TGCGCCAGCCAACGCATGGAGACTAACACCGGGGAGCTGTTTTTT
TRBJ1-2 | TRBV7-2 | once | 15 | TRBD1 | CASSLWAGGGYGYTF | TGTGCCAGCAGCTTATGGGCAGGGGGTGGCTATGGCTACACCTTC
TRBJ2-5 | TRBV10-3 | few | 13 | NA | CAISERGGETQYF | TGTGCCATCAGTGAGAGAGGGGGTGAGACCCAGTACTTC
TRBJ2-7 | TRBV7-2 | NA | 15 | NA | CASSLGGGSSYEQYF | TGTGCCAGCAGCTTAGGAGGGGGAAGCTCCTACGAGCAGTACTTC
TRBJ1-3 | TRBV15 | NA | 17 | TRBD1 | CATSITGGLNSRNTIYF | TGTGCCACCAGCATCACAGGGGGCCTTAACAGTCGAAACACCATATATTTT
TRBJ1-4 | TRBV5-1 | NA | 14 | NA | CASSSGSPNEKLFF | TGCGCCAGCAGCTCGGGGAGTCCGAATGAAAAACTGTTTTTT
TRBJ2-5 | TRBV5-6 | once | 15 | TRBD1 | CASSLGDRGLETQYF | TGTGCCAGCAGCTTGGGGGACAGGGGACTAGAGACCCAGTACTTC
TRBJ2-1 | TRBV29-1 | NA | 15 | TRBD1 | CSVVGTGNSYNEQFF | TGCAGCGTGGTAGGGACAGGAAACTCCTACAATGAGCAGTTCTTC
TRBJ1-2 | TRBV28 | once | 14 | NA | CASSASDKLYGYTF | TGTGCCAGCAGTGCGTCGGACAAGCTCTATGGCTACACCTTC
TRBJ1-1 | TRBV18 | NA | 14 | NA | CASSPPSRATEAFF | TGTGCCAGCTCACCACCGTCCAGGGCCACTGAAGCTTTCTTT
TRBJ1-1 | TRBV19 | NA | 14 | NA | CASSSPGRITEAFF | TGTGCCAGTAGTAGTCCGGGACGGATCACTGAAGCTTTCTTT
TRBJ2-2 | TRBV14 | NA | 15 | NA | CASSQDRSRHGELFF | TGTGCCAGCAGCCAAGATCGTTCAAGACACGGGGAGCTGTTTTTT
TRBJ1-4 | TRBV11-2 | NA | 16 | TRBD1 | CASSSNRGGPNEKLFF | TGTGCCAGCAGCTCTAACAGGGGTGGGCCGAATGAAAAACTGTTTTTT
TRBJ2-7 | TRBV6-5 | NA | 13 | NA | CASSRADSYEQYF | TGTGCCAGCAGCCGGGCCGACTCCTACGAGCAGTACTTC
TRBJ2-7 | TRBV5-4 | NA | 16 | TRBD2 | CASSLTLAGPPYEQYF | TGTGCCAGCAGCTTGACACTAGCGGGCCCTCCCTACGAGCAGTACTTC
TRBJ1-2 | TRBV28 | NA | 13 | NA | CASSRGDGYGYTF | TGTGCCAGCAGCCGGGGGGATGGCTATGGCTACACCTTC
TRBJ1-2 | TRBV27 | NA | 12 | TRBD1 | CASSSQGEGYTF | TGTGCCAGCAGCTCACAGGGGGAAGGCTACACCTTC
TRBJ1-2 | TRBV30 | NA | 12 | NA | CAWSVPSGGTSF | TGTGCCTGGAGTGTACCTTCTGGCGGGACTTCCTTC
TRBJ1-2 | TRBV10-2 | NA | 13 | NA | CASTDDGRYGYTF | TGCGCCAGCACCGACGACGGCCGCTATGGCTACACCTTC
TRBJ2-5 | TRBV7-9 | NA | 16 | NA | CASSLTGKGSQETQYF | TGTGCCAGCAGCTTGACTGGGAAGGGCAGTCAAGAGACCCAGTACTTC
TRBJ2-3 | TRBV10-1 | NA | 16 | NA | CASSESRRGRTDTQYF | TGCGCCAGCAGTGAGTCGAGGAGAGGTCGCACAGATACGCAGTATTTT
TRBJ2-5 | TRBV7-2 | NA | 14 | TRBD2 | CASNLRGGPETQYF | TGTGCCAGCAATCTCCGGGGGGGGCCAGAGACCCAGTACTTC
TRBJ2-7 | TRBV5-1 | NA | 16 | NA | CASSLLQQSLSYEQYF | TGCGCCAGCAGCTTGCTGCAACAATCTCTTTCCTACGAGCAGTACTTC
TRBJ2-2 | TRBV10-1 | NA | 20 | TRBD2 | CASSASSPPSSGGDTGELFF | TGCGCCAGCAGTGCGTCCTCTCCCCCCTCTAGCGGGGGGGACACCGGGGAGCTGTTTTTT
TRBJ2-7 | TRBV5-1 | NA | 16 | TRBD1 | CASSLGGTAVTYEQYF | TGCGCCAGCAGCTTGGGGGGGACAGCCGTAACCTACGAGCAGTACTTC
TRBJ2-7 | TRBV5-1 | NA | 13 | NA | CASSEEGRYEQYF | TGCGCCAGCAGCGAGGAGGGTAGGTACGAGCAGTACTTC
TRBJ2-2 | TRBV5-1 | NA | 12 | NA | CASSPNTGELFF | TGCGCCAGCAGCCCTAACACCGGGGAGCTGTTTTTT
TRBJ2-7 | TRBV28 | NA | 14 | TRBD1 | CASRLPGQGYEQYF | TGTGCCAGCAGACTGCCGGGACAGGGCTACGAGCAGTACTTC
TRBJ2-7 | TRBV7-2 | NA | 16 | TRBD2 | CASSLDRLASTYEQYF | TGTGCCAGCAGCTTAGATCGACTAGCGAGTACCTACGAGCAGTACTTC
TRBJ2-3 | TRBV5-5 | NA | 16 | NA | CASSFGTPPRTDTQYF | TGTGCCAGCAGCTTTGGGACACCACCAAGAACAGATACGCAGTATTTT
TRBJ1-5 | TRBV19 | NA | 15 | NA | CASSTLPSSNQPQHF | TGTGCCAGTAGTACCCTCCCATCTAGCAATCAGCCCCAGCATTTT
TRBJ2-7 | TRBV4-1 | NA | 16 | TRBD2 | CASSLIMTSGVYEQYF | TGCGCCAGCAGCCTTATCATGACTAGCGGGGTCTACGAGCAGTACTTC
TRBJ1-1 | TRBV7-2 | NA | 13 | NA | CASSSGTFTEAFF | TGTGCCAGCAGCTCCGGGACGTTCACTGAAGCTTTCTTT
TRBJ1-5 | TRBV19 | NA | 15 | TRBD1 | CASSQGALGNQPQHF | TGTGCCAGTAGTCAGGGGGCTCTAGGCAATCAGCCCCAGCATTTT
TRBJ1-1 | TRBV6-1 | NA | 12 | NA | CASVQGWTEAFF | TGTGCCAGCGTCCAGGGATGGACTGAAGCTTTCTTT
TRBJ1-1 | TRBV10-1 | NA | 15 | NA | CASSESRTMGTEAFF | TGCGCCAGCAGTGAGTCGCGGACCATGGGCACTGAAGCTTTCTTT
TRBJ2-7 | TRBV7-6 | once | 14 | NA | CASSPGSTTGEQYF | TGTGCCAGCAGCCCCGGGTCTACGACGGGGGAGCAGTACTTC
TRBJ2-3 | TRBV6-1 | NA | 15 | NA | CASRIVIDRRDTQYF | TGTGCCAGCCGGATCGTGATAGACAGGCGGGATACGCAGTATTTT
TRBJ2-2 | TRBV7-7 | NA | 16 | NA | CASTKSGTPNTGELFF | TGTGCTAGCACCAAATCCGGGACACCGAACACCGGGGAGCTGTTTTTT
TRBJ2-1 | TRBV5-6 | NA | 15 | TRBD2 | CASSLGTSGYNEQFF | TGTGCCAGCAGCTTGGGGACTAGCGGTTACAATGAGCAGTTCTTC
TRBJ1-6 | TRBV5-6 | NA | 14 | NA | CASSYGTGNSPLHF | TGTGCCAGCAGCTATGGGACGGGCAATTCACCCCTCCACTTT
TRBJ1-6 | TRBV5-1 | NA | 12 | NA | CASSFGNSPLHF | TGCGCCAGCAGCTTCGGGAATTCACCCCTCCACTTT
TRBJ2-1 | TRBV27 | NA | 16 | NA | CASSLWPPSSYNEQFF | TGTGCCAGCAGTTTATGGCCCCCGAGCTCCTACAATGAGCAGTTCTTC
TRBJ2-1 | TRBV9 | NA | 16 | TRBD2 | CASSVGEAGNNNEQFF | TGTGCCAGCAGCGTAGGGGAAGCGGGGAATAACAATGAGCAGTTCTTC
TRBJ2-7 | TRBV11-1 | NA | 18 | TRBD2 | CASSLTVVGLAVDLEQYF | TGTGCCAGCAGCCTCACTGTCGTGGGACTAGCGGTAGACCTCGAGCAGTACTTC